The next 20 T cell receptor beta chains were all read from a single sample in a study of tumor and adjacent non-tumor tissue in lung cancer. This sample's RNA came from whole unsorted tissue. More than 3 cm separated this lung sample from the edge of the tumor. Three rounds of nested PCR, following a modified ARM-PCR protocol, produced the TCRbeta library. Each CDR3 protein is one row after TCRdb ran MiXCR on the multiplex PCR reads. The sample carries some 47,000 distinct CDR3 sequences, 60% to 70% recorded once. The material sequenced was distant non-tumor lung tissue. All receptors derive from a woman aged 40 to 49 with non-small cell lung cancer.

CDR3 nucleotides: TGTGCCAGCATCCCCCCAGGGGCGAGTCACGGCCATGAGCAGTTCTTC. This gives the protein CASIPPGASHGHEQFF. This chain uses TRBV11-2 with TRBJ2-1, with D possibly TRBD1 on 6 matching bases. The V gene lost 7 bases and the J gene lost 8 bases, with 24 bases spanning the gap. The CDR3 sequence is 16 residues long. Germline loops: CDR1 SGHAT, CDR2 FQNNGV.

Of note for this clonotype: It may be a read error: a sequence one base away is much more abundant. The chain uses TRBV12-3 or TRBV12-4 and TRBJ1-2; maybe TRBD1 (6 bases). The CDR3 is made up of 13 amino acids. Trimming took 3 bases from V and 7 from J, leaving 12 bases between them. CDR3 in amino acids: CASSFAGDRGYTF. The CDR3 DNA reads TGTGCCAGCAGTTTTGCAGGGGACCGTGGCTACACCTTC.

J is TRBJ1-1 and V is TRBV28, with D perhaps TRBD1 (5 bases). The CDR3 runs to 17 residues. Germline CDR1 is MDHEN and CDR2 is SYDVKM. Deletions cut 2 bases from V and 5 bases from J, with 21 bases between. The chain's CDR3 is CASSLVSFAGRGTEAFF. CDR3 DNA sequence: TGTGCCAGCAGTTTAGTTTCCTTTGCAGGGCGGGGGACTGAAGCTTTCTTT.

A word on this clonotype: Here the CDR3 omits its conserved ending phenylalanine or tryptophan, so a read error is the likely source. The V call is TRBV4-1, the J call TRBJ2-3, with D hard to call. This CDR3 region has 14 residues. The germline V gene encodes CDR1 MGHRA and CDR2 YSYEKL. CDR3 loop: CASSPSSSPDRQYL. CDR3 bases: TGCGCCAGCAGCCCGAGTAGTTCCCCAGATAGGCAGTATCTT.

This clonotype was picked up many times. This chain joins TRBV4-2 and TRBJ2-3, with 9 bases matching TRBD2. After removal of 0 bases from V and 8 bases from J, the junction contained 21 bases not matched to a gene. Germline V gives CDR1 LGHNA, CDR2 YNFKEQ. The length of the CDR3 is 20 residues. The CDR3 DNA sequence: TGTGCCAGCAGCCAAGATTTTAGGCTAACCACTAGCGGGCAGCGGGGTACGCAGTATTTT. This translates into CASSQDFRLTTSGQRGTQYF.

In this sample, this clonotype turned up many times. The chain's CDR3 is CASSYRGQDEQFF. The CDR3 DNA sequence: TGTGCCAGCAGTTATCGGGGACAGGATGAGCAGTTCTTC. The chain links TRBV6-2 or TRBV6-3 to TRBJ2-1; 8 bases agree with TRBD1. CDR3 size: 13 residues. From germline, CDR1 is MNHEY and CDR2 SVGEGT. The junction had 3 bases not matched to a gene; V was cut back by 3 bases and J by 8 bases.

Details on this clonotype: An end of the junction differs from the germline gene, which may be a read error. V is TRBV14 and J is TRBJ2-1; 9 positions match TRBD1. Germline CDR1 and CDR2: SGHDN and FVKESK. CDR3 length equals 14 residues. CDR3 region: CTSSQIGTGNGQLF. The CDR3 DNA reads as TGTACCAGCAGCCAAATTGGGACAGGGAATGGGCAGTTATTC.

In this sample, this clonotype turned up many times. This chain joins TRBV7-9 and TRBJ2-3; 7 positions match TRBD1. The CDR3 is made up of 15 amino acids. The V gene's germline CDR1 is SEHNR and CDR2 FQNEAQ (reference sequence). Trimming at V came to 0 bases and at J to 5 bases, leaving 5 bases not matched to a gene. The CDR3, as DNA: TGTGCCAGCAGCTTAGCTGAGGGGGCGAAAGATACGCAGTATTTT. Translating it yields CASSLAEGAKDTQYF.

As concerns this clonotype: This could be a read error, since a much larger clone is one nucleotide away. Because it lacks the conserved phenylalanine or tryptophan at the end, this CDR3 is likely a read error. This chain connects TRBV5-6 to TRBJ1-5; tentatively, D is TRBD1 (6 bases). Trimming left V 4 bases short and J 6 bases short, with 17 bases between. The germline gives CDR1 SGHDT, CDR2 YYEEEE. The CDR3 spans 15 residues. CDR3 sequence (DNA): TGTGCCAGCAGCGAGAGACGGGGGGGGCCTCAGCCCCAGCATCTT. This codes for CASSERRGGPQPQHL.

This clonotype was counted only a few times. The genes are TRBV7-3 and TRBJ2-1; 10 nucleotides align to TRBD2. The germline V gene has CDR1 SGHTA and CDR2 FQGTGA. V was clipped by 6 bases and J by 6 bases; unmatched bases: 5. The CDR3 is 14 amino acids. The CDR3, as DNA: TGTGCCAGCAGACCTAGCGGGAGTATCAATGAGCAGTTCTTC. As protein: CASRPSGSINEQFF.

This clonotype was counted between two and nine times. A much larger clone lies one base from this, so it may be a read error. The V call is TRBV6-5, the J call TRBJ2-2; possibly TRBD2 for D (5 bases). The CDR3 loop spans 16 amino acids. The V gene's germline CDR1 is MNHEY and CDR2 SVGAGI. The CDR3 loop reads CASSYSIYLNTGKLFF. The CDR3 DNA reads as TGTGCCAGCAGTTACTCGATTTACCTGAACACCGGGAAGCTGTTTTTT.

This rearrangement joins TRBV29-1 to TRBJ2-3; D is perhaps TRBD2 (5 bases). With 1 base removed from V and 4 bases from J, the gap between germline ends came to 12 bases. Germline assignment: CDR1 SQVTM and CDR2 ANQGSEA. The CDR3 has 14 residues. DNA for the CDR3: TGCAGCGTTGAAGCAGGAGGCGGTCCAGATACGCAGTATTTT. This translates into CSVEAGGGPDTQYF.

This chain joins TRBV5-6 and TRBJ1-6, with 7 positions matching TRBD1. Germline-derived CDR1 and CDR2 are SGHDT and YYEEEE. CDR3 length equals 14 residues. The CDR3 region has the DNA TGTGATAGCAGAAAGGGGGCGGCGAATTCACCCCTCCACTTT. Its protein is CDSRKGAANSPLHF.

The chain is built from TRBV20-1 and TRBJ2-5; 8 bases map to TRBD2. Per germline, CDR1 DFQATT and CDR2 SNEGSKA (reference sequence). The CDR3 extends over 16 amino acids. With 0 bases clipped from V and 4 bases from J, the junction kept 10 bases outside the gene matches. CDR3 nucleotides: TGCAGTGCTAGAGAGGGGCTAGCGGGTAACCTAGAGACCCAGTACTTC. It translates to CSAREGLAGNLETQYF.

As concerns this clonotype: The junction differs from germline at one of its ends, possibly a read error. CDR3 coding DNA: TGTGTCAGCGGTCCCGACAGGACCTATAGCAATCAGCCCCAGCATTTT. Its protein product is CVSGPDRTYSNQPQHF. The chain links TRBV12-3 or TRBV12-4 to TRBJ1-5; a possible D gene is TRBD1 (6 bases). The CDR3 spans 16 residues.

This clonotype has at least ten counts. The chain recombines TRBV13 with TRBJ2-7; D gene unclear. The CDR3 has 14 residues. Germline V gives CDR1 PRHDT, CDR2 FYEKMQ (reference sequence). V was shortened by 6 bases and J by 5 bases, with 17 bases between the two germline ends. The CDR3: CASSPWNPVHEQYF. The CDR3 DNA sequence: TGTGCCAGCAGTCCATGGAACCCGGTCCACGAGCAGTACTTC.

This clonotype came up once. The conserved phenylalanine or tryptophan is not found at the CDR3 terminus, so this likely reflects a read error. The chain carries TRBV6-5 and TRBJ2-4; TRBD1 aligns across 7 bases. From germline, CDR1 is MNHEY and CDR2 SVGAGI. This CDR3 region has 16 residues. Here the CDR3 reads CANSPTVLQGVDIQYL. As DNA, the CDR3 is TGTGCCAACAGTCCCACCGTTCTCCAGGGGGTCGACATTCAGTACCTC.

The V gene is TRBV11-2, the J gene TRBJ2-7, with no clear D. This CDR3 comprises 14 residues. The germline gives CDR1 SGHAT, CDR2 FQNNGV. As DNA, the CDR3 is TGTGGCAGTAACTTAGTCTCAAACTCCTACGAGCAGTACTTC. Protein product: CGSNLVSNSYEQYF.

This clonotype came up a few times. The DNA for the CDR3 is TGTGTCAGTAGTGAAGGGACTCCAGATACGCAGTATTTT. Translating gives CVSSEGTPDTQYF. V is TRBV6-1 and J is TRBJ2-3; perhaps TRBD2 as D (6 bases). The CDR3 totals 13 residues. Germline loops: CDR1 MNHNS, CDR2 SASEGT.

Worth noting for this clonotype: A much larger clone is a single base away; this may be a read error. CDR3 sequence: CASIPTGGIYEQYF. The CDR3 DNA sequence: TGTGCCAGTATCCCGACAGGGGGCATTTACGAGCAGTACTTC. The chain couples TRBV19 to TRBJ2-7; the match to TRBD1 covers 10 bases. The CDR3 consists of 14 residues. V was clipped by 7 bases and J by 4 bases; unmatched bases: 7. Germline CDR1 reads LNHDA; CDR2 reads SQIVND (reference sequence).